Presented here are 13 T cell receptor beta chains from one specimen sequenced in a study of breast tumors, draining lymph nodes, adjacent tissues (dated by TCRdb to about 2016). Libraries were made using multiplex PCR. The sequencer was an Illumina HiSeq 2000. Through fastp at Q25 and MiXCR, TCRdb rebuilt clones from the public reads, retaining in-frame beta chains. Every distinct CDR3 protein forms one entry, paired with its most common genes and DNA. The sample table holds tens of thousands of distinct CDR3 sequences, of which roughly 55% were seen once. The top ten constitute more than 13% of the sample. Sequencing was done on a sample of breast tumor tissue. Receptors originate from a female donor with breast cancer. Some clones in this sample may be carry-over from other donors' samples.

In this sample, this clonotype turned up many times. The CDR3 protein is CASSLNRNTGELFF. The CDR3 DNA reads as TGTGCCAGCAGCCTGAACAGGAACACCGGGGAGCTGTTTTTT. J is TRBJ2-2 and V is TRBV11-3; no clear D. Trimming took 5 bases from V and 1 from J, leaving 8 bases between them. The germline CDR1 and CDR2 sequences are SGHNT and YENEEA. There are 14 residues in the CDR3.

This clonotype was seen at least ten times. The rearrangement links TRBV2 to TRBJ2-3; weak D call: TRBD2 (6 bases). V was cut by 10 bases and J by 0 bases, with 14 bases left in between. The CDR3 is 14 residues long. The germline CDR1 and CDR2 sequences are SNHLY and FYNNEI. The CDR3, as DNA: TGTGCCACCAGGAGGGGACCCAGCACAGATACGCAGTATTTT. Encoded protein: CATRRGPSTDTQYF.

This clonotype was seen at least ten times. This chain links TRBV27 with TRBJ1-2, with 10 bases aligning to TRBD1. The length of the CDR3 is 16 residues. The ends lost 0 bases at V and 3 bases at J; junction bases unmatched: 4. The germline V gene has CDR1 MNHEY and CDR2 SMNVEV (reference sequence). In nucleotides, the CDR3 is TGTGCCAGCAGTTTATCCCCCGGGACAGGGGACTATGGCTACACCTTC. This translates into CASSLSPGTGDYGYTF.

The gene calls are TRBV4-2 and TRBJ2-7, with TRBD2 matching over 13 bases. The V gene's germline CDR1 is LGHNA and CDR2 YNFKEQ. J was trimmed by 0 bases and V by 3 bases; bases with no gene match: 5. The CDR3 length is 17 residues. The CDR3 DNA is TGTGCCAGCAGCCAGGACGGGACTAGCGGGGCCTCCTACGAGCAGTACTTC. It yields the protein CASSQDGTSGASYEQYF.

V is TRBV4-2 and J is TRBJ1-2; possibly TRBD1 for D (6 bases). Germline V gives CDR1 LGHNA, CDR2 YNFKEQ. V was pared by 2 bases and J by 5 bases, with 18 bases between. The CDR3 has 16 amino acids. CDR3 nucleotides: TGTGCCAGCAGCCAACAGATTCGGACAGATGGTTATGGCTACACCTTC. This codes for CASSQQIRTDGYGYTF.

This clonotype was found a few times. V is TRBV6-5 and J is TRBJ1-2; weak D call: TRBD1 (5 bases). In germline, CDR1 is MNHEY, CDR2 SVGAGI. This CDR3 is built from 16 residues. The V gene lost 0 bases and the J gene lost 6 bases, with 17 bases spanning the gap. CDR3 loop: CASSYSTDPQWDGYTF. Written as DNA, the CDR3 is TGTGCCAGCAGTTACTCGACAGACCCTCAGTGGGATGGCTACACCTTC.

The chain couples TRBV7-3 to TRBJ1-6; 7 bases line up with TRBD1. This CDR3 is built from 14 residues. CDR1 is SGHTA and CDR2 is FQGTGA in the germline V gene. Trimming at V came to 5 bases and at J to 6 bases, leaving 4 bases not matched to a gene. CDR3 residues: CASSIGTANSPLHF. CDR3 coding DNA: TGTGCCAGCAGCATCGGGACAGCTAATTCACCCCTCCACTTT.

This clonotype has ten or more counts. The CDR3 loop reads CASSLPNFQGIGGELFF. The CDR3 coding sequence is TGTGCCAGCAGCTTGCCCAACTTTCAGGGGATAGGCGGGGAGCTGTTTTTT. The V gene is TRBV5-6, the J gene TRBJ2-2, with a tentative D call TRBD1 (6 bases). CDR3 size: 17 residues. The V end was cut by 1 base, the J end by 7 bases, with 20 bases between. Germline V lookup: CDR1 SGHDT, CDR2 YYEEEE.

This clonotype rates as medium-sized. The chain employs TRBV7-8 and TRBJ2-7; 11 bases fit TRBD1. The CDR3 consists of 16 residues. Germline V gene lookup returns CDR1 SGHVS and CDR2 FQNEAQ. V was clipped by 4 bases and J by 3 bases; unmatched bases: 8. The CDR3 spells CASSSGGTGGIYEQYF. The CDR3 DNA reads TGTGCCAGCAGCTCCGGGGGGACAGGGGGAATCTACGAGCAGTACTTC. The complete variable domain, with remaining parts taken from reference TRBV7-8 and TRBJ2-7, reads GAGVSQSPRYKVAKRGQDVALRCDPISGHVSLFWYQQALGQGPEFLTYFQNEAQLDKSGLPSDRFFAERPEGSVSTLKIQRTQQEDSAVYLCASSSGGTGGIYEQYFGPGTRLTVT.

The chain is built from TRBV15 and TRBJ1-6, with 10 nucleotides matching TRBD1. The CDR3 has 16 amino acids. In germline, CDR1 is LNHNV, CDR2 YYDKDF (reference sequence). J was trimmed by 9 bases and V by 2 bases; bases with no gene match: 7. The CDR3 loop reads CATSRSGDRGGSPLHF. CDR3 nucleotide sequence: TGTGCCACCAGCAGAAGTGGGGACAGGGGTGGTTCACCCCTCCACTTT.

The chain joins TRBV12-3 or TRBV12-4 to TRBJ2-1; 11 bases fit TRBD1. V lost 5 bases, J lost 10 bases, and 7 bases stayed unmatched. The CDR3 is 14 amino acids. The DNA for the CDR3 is TGTGCCAGCAGTCCCGGACAGGGGGCTGAGGAGCAGTTCTTC. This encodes CASSPGQGAEEQFF.

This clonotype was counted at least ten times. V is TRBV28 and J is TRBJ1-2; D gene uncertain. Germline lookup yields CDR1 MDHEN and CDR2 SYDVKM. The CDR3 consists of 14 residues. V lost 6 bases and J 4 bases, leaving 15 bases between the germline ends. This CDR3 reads CASSGADVGYGYTF. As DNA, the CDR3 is TGTGCCAGCAGCGGCGCGGACGTCGGCTATGGCTACACCTTC.

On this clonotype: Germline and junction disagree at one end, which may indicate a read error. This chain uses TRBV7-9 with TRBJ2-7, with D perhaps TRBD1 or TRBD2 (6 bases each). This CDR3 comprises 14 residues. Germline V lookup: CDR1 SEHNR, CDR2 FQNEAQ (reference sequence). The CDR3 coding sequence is TGTGCCAGCAGCTTACTAGCGACAGGTAACGAGCATTTTTTC. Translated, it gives CASSLLATGNEHFF. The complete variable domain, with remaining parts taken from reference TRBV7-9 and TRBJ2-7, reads DTGVSQNPRHKITKRGQNVTFRCDPISEHNRLYWYRQTLGQGPEFLTYFQNEAQLEKSRLLSDRFSAERPKGSFSTLEIQRTEQGDSAMYLCASSLLATGNEHFFGPGTRLTVT.